A selection of T cell receptor beta chains follows, all from one sample in a study of CD8 T cells in ankylosing spondylitis. TCRdb itself ran the 5' RACE reads through MiXCR, one entry per CDR3 protein. Here the sample spans under 150,000 distinct CDR3 sequences, around 9% being singletons. The sequencing sample was made of blood, either unsorted or a sorted T cell fraction (not recorded which). These receptors were taken from a male donor with ankylosing spondylitis or in good health (not recorded which). Each CDR3 is given with its conserved first and last residue. Clone size, where shown, is once, few, many, or a class for clones that have expanded.

cdr3_aa	clone_size	j_call	v_call
CASSLAGGIYNEQFF	.	TRBJ2-1	TRBV7-9
CATSRDLGGSYNEQFF	many	TRBJ2-1	TRBV15
CASSQATGQGKKLFF	many	TRBJ1-4	TRBV4-2
CASSPMNLARQFF	many	TRBJ2-1	TRBV3-1
CASSLSYRVSNEQFF	.	TRBJ2-1	TRBV27
CASSLTGGPYNSPLHF	many	TRBJ1-6	TRBV7-2
CASSLWDRGVTGELFF	many	TRBJ2-2	TRBV7-2
CASSLAGQGGNMNTEAFF	many	TRBJ1-1	TRBV7-6
CASSQGDQPQHF	many	TRBJ1-5	TRBV12-3/TRBV12-4
CASSLPRVGGNTIYF	.	TRBJ1-3	TRBV7-8
CSVAETMREQYF	.	TRBJ2-7	TRBV29-1
CASSYNHLDSTYEQYF	many	TRBJ2-7	TRBV7-9
CSAQTSNTGELFF	few	TRBJ2-2	TRBV29-1
CASSPDIGVDEQYF	many	TRBJ2-7	TRBV5-1
CASDRVGEGTGELFF	many	TRBJ2-2	TRBV6-1
CASSYSDRGAYEQYF	.	TRBJ2-7	TRBV6-5
CSASVYNEQFF	.	TRBJ2-1	TRBV20-1
CASSRLAGGDTQYF	.	TRBJ2-3	TRBV3-1
CSARDIGNQETQYF	few	TRBJ2-5	TRBV20-1
CASSILDRGMGQPQHF	.	TRBJ1-5	TRBV7-2
CSANGGGQINSYEQYF	many	TRBJ2-7	TRBV20-1
CASSLIGGSGVAYNEQFF	many	TRBJ2-1	TRBV5-5
CASGGIVYYEQYF	many	TRBJ2-7	TRBV28
CASSSTGTGNRENTQYF	many	TRBJ2-3	TRBV7-9
CAGGQGARTDTQYF	many	TRBJ2-3	TRBV2
CASQGQGGNTEAFF	.	TRBJ1-1	TRBV6-1
CSAFQGVGANVLTF	few	TRBJ2-6	TRBV20-1
CASSLPGGENIQYF	.	TRBJ2-4	TRBV5-6
CSVAGGKAYEQYF	many	TRBJ2-7	TRBV29-1
CASSLRTGRNEQFF	many	TRBJ2-1	TRBV5-1
CASSAPGLAGVRAGELFF	many	TRBJ2-2	TRBV9
CVSSLARSTGEQYF	many	TRBJ2-7	TRBV5-4
CASSQDPTHNEQFF	.	TRBJ2-1	TRBV4-2
CASSSRGGWEQFF	.	TRBJ2-1	TRBV11-2
CASSQDGGLAGVREQYF	few	TRBJ2-7	TRBV4-2
CASSLASGRYTGELFF	many	TRBJ2-2	TRBV7-8
CASSDTAGKTQYF	many	TRBJ2-5	TRBV2
CASSLRVIFTDTQYF	.	TRBJ2-3	TRBV7-2
CASSVTGLVGNEQFF	many	TRBJ2-1	TRBV9
CATSDILTGLFNEQFF	.	TRBJ2-1	TRBV24-1
CASKTGLRETQYF	few	TRBJ2-5	TRBV6-2/TRBV6-3
CASSPDLRSATQYF	many	TRBJ2-3	TRBV5-1
CASSTEGGTSGEQFF	many	TRBJ2-1	TRBV5-1
CASSNTRGWSYNEQFF	many	TRBJ2-1	TRBV14
CASSFMLAGADTQYF	many	TRBJ2-3	TRBV5-1